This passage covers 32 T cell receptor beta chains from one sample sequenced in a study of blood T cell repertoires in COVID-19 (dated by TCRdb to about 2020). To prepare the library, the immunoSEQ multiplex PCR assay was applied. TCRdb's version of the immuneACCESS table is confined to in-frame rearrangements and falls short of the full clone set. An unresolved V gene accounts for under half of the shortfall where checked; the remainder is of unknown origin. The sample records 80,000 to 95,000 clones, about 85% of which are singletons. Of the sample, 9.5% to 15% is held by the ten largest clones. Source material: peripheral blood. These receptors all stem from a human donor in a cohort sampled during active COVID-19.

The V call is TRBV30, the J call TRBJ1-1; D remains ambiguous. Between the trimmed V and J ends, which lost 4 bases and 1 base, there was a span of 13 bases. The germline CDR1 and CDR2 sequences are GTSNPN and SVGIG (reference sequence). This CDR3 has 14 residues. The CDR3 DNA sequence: TGTGCCTGGACGATTGGGCGGGAGAACACTGAAGCTTTCTTT. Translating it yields CAWTIGRENTEAFF.

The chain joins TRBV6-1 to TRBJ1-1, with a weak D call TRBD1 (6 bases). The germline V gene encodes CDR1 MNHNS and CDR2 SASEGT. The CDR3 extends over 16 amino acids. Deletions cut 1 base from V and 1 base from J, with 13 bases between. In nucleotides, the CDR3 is TGTGCCAGCAGTGAAGAGCAGGGGAGCGCGAACACTGAAGCTTTCTTT. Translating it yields CASSEEQGSANTEAFF.

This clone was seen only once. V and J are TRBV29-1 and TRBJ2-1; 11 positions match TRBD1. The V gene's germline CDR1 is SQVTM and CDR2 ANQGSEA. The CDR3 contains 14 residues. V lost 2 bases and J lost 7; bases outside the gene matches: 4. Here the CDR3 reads CSVERDRGYNEQFF. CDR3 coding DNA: TGCAGCGTTGAAAGGGACAGGGGGTATAATGAGCAGTTCTTC.

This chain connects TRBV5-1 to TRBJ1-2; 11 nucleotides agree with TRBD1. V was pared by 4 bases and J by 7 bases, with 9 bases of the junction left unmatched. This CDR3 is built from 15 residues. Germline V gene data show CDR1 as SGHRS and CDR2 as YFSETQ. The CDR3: CASSDGGQGAGGYTF. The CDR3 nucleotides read TGCGCCAGCAGCGACGGAGGACAGGGGGCGGGTGGCTACACCTTC.

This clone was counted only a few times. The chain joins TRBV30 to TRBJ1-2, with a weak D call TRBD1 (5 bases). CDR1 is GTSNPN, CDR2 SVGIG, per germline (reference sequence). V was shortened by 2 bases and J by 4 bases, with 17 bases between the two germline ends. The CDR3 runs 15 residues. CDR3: CAWSPRKTAFYGYTF. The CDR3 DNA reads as TGTGCCTGGAGTCCAAGGAAGACAGCGTTCTATGGCTACACCTTC.

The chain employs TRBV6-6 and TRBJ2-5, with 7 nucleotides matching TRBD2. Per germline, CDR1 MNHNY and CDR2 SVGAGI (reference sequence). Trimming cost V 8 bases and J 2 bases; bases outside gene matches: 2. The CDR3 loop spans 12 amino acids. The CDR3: CASGGGQETQYF. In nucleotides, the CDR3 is TGTGCCAGCGGGGGAGGGCAAGAGACCCAGTACTTC.

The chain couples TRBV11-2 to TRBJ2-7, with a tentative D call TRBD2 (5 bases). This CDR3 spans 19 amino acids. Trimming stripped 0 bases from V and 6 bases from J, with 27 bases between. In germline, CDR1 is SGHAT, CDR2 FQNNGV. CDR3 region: CASSLDLIMDSENSVEQYF. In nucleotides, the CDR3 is TGTGCCAGCAGCTTAGATCTTATCATGGACTCCGAAAACTCCGTCGAGCAGTACTTC.

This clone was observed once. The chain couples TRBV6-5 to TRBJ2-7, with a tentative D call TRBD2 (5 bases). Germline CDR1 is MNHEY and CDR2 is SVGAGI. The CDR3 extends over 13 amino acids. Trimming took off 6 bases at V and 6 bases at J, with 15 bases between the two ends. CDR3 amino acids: CASSPTIRREQYF. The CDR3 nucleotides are TGTGCCAGCAGCCCGACTATTCGTCGCGAGCAGTACTTC.

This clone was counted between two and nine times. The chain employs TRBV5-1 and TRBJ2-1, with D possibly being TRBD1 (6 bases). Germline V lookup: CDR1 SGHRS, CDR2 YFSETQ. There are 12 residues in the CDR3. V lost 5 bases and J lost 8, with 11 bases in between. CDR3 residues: CASRRGGDEQFF. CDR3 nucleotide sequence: TGCGCCAGCAGACGAGGGGGAGATGAGCAGTTCTTC.

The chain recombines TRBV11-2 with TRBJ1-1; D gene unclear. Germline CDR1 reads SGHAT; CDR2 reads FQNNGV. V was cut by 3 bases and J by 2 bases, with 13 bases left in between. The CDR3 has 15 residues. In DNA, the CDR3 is TGTGCCAGCAGCTTCTCCACCGCGGGAAACACTGAAGCTTTCTTT. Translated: CASSFSTAGNTEAFF.

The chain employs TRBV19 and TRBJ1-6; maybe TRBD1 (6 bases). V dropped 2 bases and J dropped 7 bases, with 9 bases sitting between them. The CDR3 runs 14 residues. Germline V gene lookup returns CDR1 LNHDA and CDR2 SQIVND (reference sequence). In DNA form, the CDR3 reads TGTGCCAGTAGTATACAGGGGATGAATTCACCCCTCCACTTT. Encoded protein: CASSIQGMNSPLHF.

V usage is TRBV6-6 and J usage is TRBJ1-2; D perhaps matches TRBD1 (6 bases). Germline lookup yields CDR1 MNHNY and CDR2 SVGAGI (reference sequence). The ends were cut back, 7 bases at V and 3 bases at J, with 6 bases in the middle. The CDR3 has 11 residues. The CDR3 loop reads CASTGDYGYTF. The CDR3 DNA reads TGTGCCAGCACAGGGGACTATGGCTACACCTTC.

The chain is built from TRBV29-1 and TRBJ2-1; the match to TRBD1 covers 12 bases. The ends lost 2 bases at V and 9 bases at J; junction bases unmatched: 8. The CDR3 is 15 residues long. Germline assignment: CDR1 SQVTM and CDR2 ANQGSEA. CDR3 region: CSVESRGQGAGEQFF. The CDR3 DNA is TGCAGCGTTGAAAGTAGGGGACAGGGGGCGGGTGAGCAGTTCTTC.

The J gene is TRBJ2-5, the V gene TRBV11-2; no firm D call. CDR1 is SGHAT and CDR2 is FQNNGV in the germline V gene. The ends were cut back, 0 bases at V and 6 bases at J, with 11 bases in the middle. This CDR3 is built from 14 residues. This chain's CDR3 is CASSLEAFSQTQYF. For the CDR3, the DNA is TGTGCCAGCAGCTTAGAAGCCTTTTCCCAGACCCAGTACTTC.

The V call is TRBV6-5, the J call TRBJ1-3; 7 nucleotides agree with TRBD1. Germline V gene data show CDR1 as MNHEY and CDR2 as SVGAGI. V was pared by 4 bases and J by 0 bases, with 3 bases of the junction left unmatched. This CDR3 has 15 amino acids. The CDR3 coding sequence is TGTGCCAGCAGTTCAGGGGGAACCTCTGGAAACACCATATATTTT. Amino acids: CASSSGGTSGNTIYF.

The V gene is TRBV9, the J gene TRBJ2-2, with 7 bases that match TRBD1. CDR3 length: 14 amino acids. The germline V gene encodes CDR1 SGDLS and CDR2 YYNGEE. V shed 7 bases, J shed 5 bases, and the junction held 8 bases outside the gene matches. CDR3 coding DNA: TGTGCCAGCGGCCGGACAGGAAGGACCGGGGAGCTGTTTTTT. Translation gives CASGRTGRTGELFF.

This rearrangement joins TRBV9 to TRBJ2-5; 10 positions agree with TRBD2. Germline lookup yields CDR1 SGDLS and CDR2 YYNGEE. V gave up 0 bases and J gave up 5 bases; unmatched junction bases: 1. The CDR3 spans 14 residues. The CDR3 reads CASSVETSGETQYF. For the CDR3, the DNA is TGTGCCAGCAGCGTAGAGACTAGCGGGGAGACCCAGTACTTC.

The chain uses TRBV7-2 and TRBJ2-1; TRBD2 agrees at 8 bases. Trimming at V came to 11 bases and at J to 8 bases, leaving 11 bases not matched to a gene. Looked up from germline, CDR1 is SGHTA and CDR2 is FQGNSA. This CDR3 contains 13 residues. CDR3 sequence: CAGRASGRDEQFF. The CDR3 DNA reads TGTGCCGGACGAGCGAGCGGGAGAGATGAGCAGTTCTTC.

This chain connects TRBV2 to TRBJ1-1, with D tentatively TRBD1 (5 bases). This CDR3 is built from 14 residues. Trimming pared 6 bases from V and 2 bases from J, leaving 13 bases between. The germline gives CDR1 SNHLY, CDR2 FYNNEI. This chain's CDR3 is CASRRVTGNTEAFF. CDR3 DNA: TGTGCCAGCAGACGGGTTACAGGTAACACTGAAGCTTTCTTT.

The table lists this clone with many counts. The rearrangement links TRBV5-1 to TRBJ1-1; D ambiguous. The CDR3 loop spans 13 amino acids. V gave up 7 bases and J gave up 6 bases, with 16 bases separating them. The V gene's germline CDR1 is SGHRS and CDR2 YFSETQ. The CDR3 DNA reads TGCGCCAGCCAAAACGTCGGGAGTTCTGAAGCTTTCTTT. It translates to CASQNVGSSEAFF.

The CDR3 loop reads CASSLDQGWETQYF. In nucleotides, the CDR3 is TGTGCCAGCAGCTTAGATCAGGGGTGGGAGACCCAGTACTTC. The chain recombines TRBV11-3 with TRBJ2-5, with a possible D match to TRBD1 (6 bases). Germline-derived CDR1 and CDR2 are SGHNT and YENEEA. Trimming removed 0 bases from V and 5 bases from J, with 10 bases in between. This CDR3 has 14 amino acids. The variable domain in full, with the rest retrieved from reference TRBV11-3 and TRBJ2-5, is EAGVVQSPRYKIIEKKQPVAFWCNPISGHNTLYWYLQNLGQGPELLIRYENEEAVDDSQLPKDRFSAERLKGVDSTLKIQPAELGDSAVYLCASSLDQGWETQYFGPGTRLLVL.

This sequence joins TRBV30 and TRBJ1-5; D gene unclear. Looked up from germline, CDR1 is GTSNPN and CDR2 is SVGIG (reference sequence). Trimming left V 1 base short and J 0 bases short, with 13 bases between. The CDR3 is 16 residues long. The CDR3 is CAWSEADWYSNQPQHF. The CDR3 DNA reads TGTGCCTGGAGTGAGGCAGACTGGTATAGCAATCAGCCCCAGCATTTT.

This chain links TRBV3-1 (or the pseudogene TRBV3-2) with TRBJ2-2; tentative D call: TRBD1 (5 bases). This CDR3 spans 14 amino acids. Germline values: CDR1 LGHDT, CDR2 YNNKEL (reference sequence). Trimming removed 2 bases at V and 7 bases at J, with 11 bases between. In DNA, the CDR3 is TGTGCCAGCAGCCAACCCCAGGGAAACGGGGAGCTGTTTTTT. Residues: CASSQPQGNGELFF.

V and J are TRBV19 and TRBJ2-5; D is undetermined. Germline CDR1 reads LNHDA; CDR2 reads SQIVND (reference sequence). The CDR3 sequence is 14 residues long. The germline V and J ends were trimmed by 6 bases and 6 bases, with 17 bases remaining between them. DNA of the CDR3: TGTGCCAGTAGCCTTGTCGCCACACCGAAGACCCAGTACTTC. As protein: CASSLVATPKTQYF.

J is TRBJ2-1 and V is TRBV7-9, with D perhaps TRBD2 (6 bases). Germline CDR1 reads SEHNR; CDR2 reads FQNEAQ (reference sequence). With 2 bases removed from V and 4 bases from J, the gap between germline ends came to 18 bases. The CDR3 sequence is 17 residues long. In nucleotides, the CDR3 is TGTGCCAGCAGCTTACCTCGGGGGACCACCACTTACAATGAGCAGTTCTTC. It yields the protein CASSLPRGTTTYNEQFF.

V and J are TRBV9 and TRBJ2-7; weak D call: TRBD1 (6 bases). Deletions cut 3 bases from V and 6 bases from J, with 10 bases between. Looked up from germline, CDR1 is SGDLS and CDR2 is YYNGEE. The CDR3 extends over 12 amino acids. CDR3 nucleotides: TGTGCCAGCAGCGCACAGGGTCTCGAGCAGTACTTC. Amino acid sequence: CASSAQGLEQYF.

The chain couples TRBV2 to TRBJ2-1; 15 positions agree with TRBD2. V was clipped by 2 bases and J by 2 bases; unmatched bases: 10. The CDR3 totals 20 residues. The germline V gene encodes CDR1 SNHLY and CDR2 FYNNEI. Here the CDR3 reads CASSEWGLAGGHPTYNEQFF. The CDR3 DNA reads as TGTGCCAGCAGTGAATGGGGACTAGCGGGGGGCCACCCCACCTACAATGAGCAGTTCTTC.

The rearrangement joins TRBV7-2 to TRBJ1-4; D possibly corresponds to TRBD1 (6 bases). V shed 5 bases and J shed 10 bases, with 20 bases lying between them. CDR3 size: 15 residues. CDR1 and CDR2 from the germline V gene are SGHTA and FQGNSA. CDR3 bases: TGTGCCAGCAGCCCTGCTGTGGGGGCAACGGGAAAACTGTTTTTT. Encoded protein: CASSPAVGATGKLFF.

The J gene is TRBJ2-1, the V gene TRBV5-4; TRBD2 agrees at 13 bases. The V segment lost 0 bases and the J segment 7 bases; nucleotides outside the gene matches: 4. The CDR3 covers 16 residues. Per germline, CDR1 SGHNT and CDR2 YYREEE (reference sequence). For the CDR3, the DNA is TGTGCCAGCAGCTTGGTCGGGACTAGCGGGAAGAATGAGCAGTTCTTC. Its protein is CASSLVGTSGKNEQFF. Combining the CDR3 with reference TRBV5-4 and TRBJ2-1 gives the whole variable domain ETGVTQSPTHLIKTRGQQVTLRCSSQSGHNTVSWYQQALGQGPQFIFQYYREEENGRGNFPPRFSGLQFPNYSSELNVNALELDDSALYLCASSLVGTSGKNEQFFGPGTRLTVL.

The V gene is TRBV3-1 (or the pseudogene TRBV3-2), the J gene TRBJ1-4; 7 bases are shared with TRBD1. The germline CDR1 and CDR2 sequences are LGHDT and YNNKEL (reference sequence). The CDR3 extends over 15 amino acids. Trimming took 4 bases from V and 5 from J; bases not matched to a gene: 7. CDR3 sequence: CASSPQGKMNEKLFF. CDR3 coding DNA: TGTGCCAGCAGCCCACAGGGGAAGATGAATGAAAAACTGTTTTTT.

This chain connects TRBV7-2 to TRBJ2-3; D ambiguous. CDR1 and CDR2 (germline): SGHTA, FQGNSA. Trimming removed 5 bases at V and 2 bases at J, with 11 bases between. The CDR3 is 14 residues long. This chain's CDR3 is CASSPDTDTDTQYF. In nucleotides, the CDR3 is TGTGCCAGCAGCCCCGACACGGACACAGATACGCAGTATTTT.

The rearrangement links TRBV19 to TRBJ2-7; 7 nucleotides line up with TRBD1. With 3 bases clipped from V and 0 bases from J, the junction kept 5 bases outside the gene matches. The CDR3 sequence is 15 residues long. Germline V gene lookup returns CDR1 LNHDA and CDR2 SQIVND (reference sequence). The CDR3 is CASSIEAGGSYEQYF. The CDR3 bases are TGTGCCAGTAGTATCGAGGCAGGGGGCTCCTACGAGCAGTACTTC.